The next 16 T cell receptor beta chains were all read from a single sample in a study of blood T cell repertoires in COVID-19. Data came from immunoSEQ multiplex PCR; TCRdb stores just in-frame clones and leaves some out. The sample includes around 250,000 clones, more than 75% of them seen just once. Sequenced: PBMCs or T cells enriched from blood (not recorded which). Receptors were obtained from a man younger than 30 who had recovered from COVID-19.

The chain combines TRBV19 with TRBJ2-1; 8 nucleotides agree with TRBD2. CDR3 length: 17 amino acids. Germline-derived CDR1 and CDR2 are LNHDA and SQIVND (reference sequence). The junction had 5 bases not matched to a gene; V was cut back by 1 base and J by 0 bases. The CDR3 loop is CASSIVAGTSSYNEQFF. For the CDR3, the DNA is TGTGCCAGTAGTATAGTTGCTGGGACTAGCTCCTACAATGAGCAGTTCTTC.

The chain recombines TRBV28 with TRBJ2-4; a weak D match, TRBD2 (5 bases). The ends were cut back, 8 bases at V and 2 bases at J, with 16 bases in the middle. The CDR3 runs to 15 residues. Germline-derived CDR1 and CDR2 are MDHEN and SYDVKM. CDR3 protein: CASLREDAPKNIQYF. The CDR3 DNA reads as TGTGCCAGCCTCCGGGAAGATGCCCCCAAAAACATTCAGTACTTC.

V gene TRBV5-8 combines with J gene TRBJ2-5; possibly TRBD2 for D (7 bases). The germline CDR1 and CDR2 sequences are SGHTS and YDEGEE. Trimming stripped 3 bases from V and 4 bases from J, with 13 bases between. This CDR3 comprises 14 residues. The CDR3, as DNA: TGTGCCAGCAGCTGGGGGGGCAATCCAGAGACCCAGTACTTC. As protein: CASSWGGNPETQYF.

The rearrangement joins TRBV5-1 to TRBJ1-6; weak D call: TRBD1 (5 bases). In germline, CDR1 is SGHRS, CDR2 YFSETQ. V gave up 0 bases and J gave up 4 bases, with 11 bases separating them. The CDR3 runs to 16 residues. CDR3 sequence: CASSLAGSGYNSPLHF. The CDR3 nucleotides read TGCGCCAGCAGCTTGGCCGGGTCAGGGTATAATTCACCCCTCCACTTT. Drawing the rest from reference TRBV5-1 and TRBJ1-6, the complete variable domain is KAGVTQTPRYLIKTRGQQVTLSCSPISGHRSVSWYQQTPGQGLQFLFEYFSETQRNKGNFPGRFSGRQFSNSRSEMNVSTLELGDSALYLCASSLAGSGYNSPLHFGNGTRLTVT.

The chain recombines TRBV3-1 (or the pseudogene TRBV3-2) with TRBJ1-6, with TRBD1 matching over 8 bases. The CDR3 sequence is 16 residues long. J lost 10 bases, V lost 0 bases, and 8 bases had no gene match. The germline V gene encodes CDR1 LGHDT and CDR2 YNNKEL (reference sequence). CDR3 sequence reads: CASSQEGQGARSPLHF. CDR3 nucleotide sequence: TGTGCCAGCAGCCAAGAAGGCCAGGGGGCTAGGTCACCCCTCCACTTT.

A single count supports this clone. The V call is TRBV7-2, the J call TRBJ1-3; D uncertain. This CDR3 is built from 14 residues. Trimming stripped 1 base from V and 2 bases from J, with 6 bases between. Looked up from germline, CDR1 is SGHTA and CDR2 is FQGNSA. The CDR3 nucleotides are TGTGCCAGCAGCTTAGTCACAGCTGGAAACACCATATATTTT. Translating gives CASSLVTAGNTIYF.

The V gene is TRBV5-5, the J gene TRBJ2-3, with 9 nucleotides matching TRBD2. The CDR3 runs to 16 residues. Germline CDR1 reads SGHKS; CDR2 reads YYEKEE (reference sequence). Trimming took 2 bases from V and 5 from J; bases not matched to a gene: 9. The CDR3 loop reads CASSLKPGLAGDTQYF. The CDR3 nucleotides are TGTGCCAGCAGCTTAAAGCCGGGACTAGCTGGAGATACGCAGTATTTT.

About this clone itself: One base away lies a much larger clone, so this may be a sequencing read error. The chain is built from TRBV7-9 and TRBJ2-2; a possible D gene is TRBD1 (6 bases). Trimming pared 3 bases from V and 1 base from J, leaving 6 bases between. The CDR3 runs 14 residues. The germline CDR1 and CDR2 sequences are SEHNR and FQNEAQ (reference sequence). This chain's CDR3 is CASSLTGNTGELFF. CDR3 nucleotides: TGTGCCAGCAGCTTGACAGGGAACACCGGGGAGCTGTTTTTT.

V usage is TRBV6-5 and J usage is TRBJ1-2; TRBD1 matches 7 bases. CDR3 length equals 15 residues. V lost 4 bases, J lost 5 bases, and 10 bases stayed unmatched. Germline loops: CDR1 MNHEY, CDR2 SVGAGI. CDR3 sequence: CASSSADRELYGYTF. CDR3 sequence (DNA): TGTGCCAGCAGTTCCGCAGACAGGGAGTTATATGGCTACACCTTC.

This chain connects TRBV28 to TRBJ2-1; 7 nucleotides match TRBD2. This CDR3 contains 13 residues. Germline V CDR1 and CDR2: MDHEN, SYDVKM. Losses at the gene ends were 2 bases for V and 8 bases for J; bases not matched to a gene: 3. Written as DNA, the CDR3 is TGTGCCAGCAGTTTAGAGGGGAGGGATGAGCAGTTCTTC. It is translated as CASSLEGRDEQFF.

This chain joins TRBV18 and TRBJ1-1; D unclear. This CDR3 is 17 amino acids long. V was trimmed by 0 bases and J by 0 bases, leaving 14 bases between them. CDR1 is KGHSH and CDR2 is LQKENI in the germline V gene. CDR3 region: CASSPPSVRGLNTEAFF. CDR3 nucleotides: TGTGCCAGCTCACCACCATCTGTGAGAGGGTTGAACACTGAAGCTTTCTTT.

The chain joins TRBV7-9 to TRBJ2-7; D is perhaps TRBD2 (5 bases). Germline-derived CDR1 and CDR2 are SEHNR and FQNEAQ (reference sequence). V was cut by 5 bases and J by 4 bases, with 12 bases left in between. The CDR3 has 13 amino acids. The CDR3 DNA sequence: TGTGCCAGCAGCCCCAGGACGGGGTACGAGCAGTACTTC. Translation gives CASSPRTGYEQYF.

The rearrangement joins TRBV7-6 to TRBJ2-1; 13 nucleotides line up with TRBD2. The CDR3 is 16 amino acids. V shed 5 bases and J 5 bases; nucleotides not matched to a gene: 6. From germline, CDR1 is SGHVS and CDR2 FNYEAQ. As DNA, the CDR3 is TGTGCCAGCAGCGCCTGGACTAGCGGGGGTGACAATGAGCAGTTCTTC. Its protein product is CASSAWTSGGDNEQFF. Filled out from reference TRBV7-6 and TRBJ2-1, the complete variable domain reads GAGVSQSPRYKVTKRGQDVALRCDPISGHVSLYWYRQALGQGPEFLTYFNYEAQQDKSGLPNDRFSAERPEGSISTLTIQRTEQRDSAMYRCASSAWTSGGDNEQFFGPGTRLTVL.

This chain links TRBV30 with TRBJ2-5; 12 nucleotides line up with TRBD2. The CDR3 extends over 16 amino acids. Trimming removed 6 bases from V and 4 bases from J; junction bases left unmatched: 12. Germline CDR1 reads GTSNPN; CDR2 reads SVGIG (reference sequence). The CDR3 reads CACLTSGGEQPETQYF. CDR3 nucleotide sequence: TGTGCCTGCCTGACTAGCGGGGGCGAACAACCAGAGACCCAGTACTTC.

The chain employs TRBV11-2 and TRBJ2-1; 9 positions match TRBD2. In germline, CDR1 is SGHAT, CDR2 FQNNGV. This CDR3 has 18 amino acids. The V gene end was trimmed by 5 bases and the J gene end by 7 bases; junction bases not matched to a gene: 18. This CDR3 reads CASSPRGRRTSDSNEQFF. The CDR3 DNA reads TGTGCCAGCAGCCCCAGAGGGCGGAGGACTAGCGATTCGAATGAGCAGTTCTTC.

The chain recombines TRBV4-1 with TRBJ1-2, with unresolved D. Germline V gene sequence: CDR1 MGHRA, CDR2 YSYEKL. Trimming removed 3 bases at V and 2 bases at J, with 13 bases between. The CDR3 is 15 amino acids. As DNA, the CDR3 is TGCGCCAGCAGCCAGAGCACCGGGTTAAACTATGGCTACACCTTC. Its protein product is CASSQSTGLNYGYTF.